The entry that follows covers one T cell receptor (beta chain) sequence. Its antigen target is currently unknown. Base qualities are not at hand, and no much larger clone is one base apart. The CDR3 runs 14 amino acids, cysteine and phenylalanine included. CDR3 DNA is the only sequence kept; it has 42 bases, read in frame from the first base. Relative to germline, V is 4 bases shorter and J is 5 bases shorter, with 12 bases between their ends. The germline V gene yields SNHLY for CDR1 and FYNNEI for CDR2. The source of the sample is a study of blood T cell repertoires in COVID-19 (dated by TCRdb to 2018 to 2021). In the study overall: Samples from collaborators originated in the United States, Italy and Spain and spanned both the acute and convalescent phases of COVID-19. The repertoires were released in a freely available public database meant as a resource for research on the immune response to SARS-CoV-2. Where HLA class I and class II types were available, the types were taken from metadata supplied by the sample provider, not from assay-based typing. The samples were drawn from two sources: the first 160 participants of the ongoing ImmuneRACE study, and fewer than 1,500 subjects contributed by 6 global collaborators. The prospective study material was composed of cDNA or gDNA derived from T cells, B-cell-depleted T cells, or PBMCs. A de-identified subject ID, COVID-19 status, age in years and sex were almost always included in the sample metadata. Deeply sampled blood TCRbeta repertoires from subjects exposed to, actively infected with, or recovered from COVID-19 were included in the dataset. Here is what the overall study found, with its caveats: Clinical and demographic metadata were provided uncurated, with the amount varying by source and participant.

TCRbeta CDR3 regions were amplified from genomic DNA using the immunoSEQ Assay, a bias-controlled multiplex PCR. In the source study's methods: Within the assay, amplification of reference gene primers was used to estimate how many nucleated cells each sample contained. Sequence reads were collapsed and filtered to measure the absolute abundance of every unique TCRbeta CDR3 rearrangement. Productive Simpson clonality was computed per sample as the square root of Simpson's diversity index over productive rearrangements. The table was pulled from immuneACCESS by TCRdb, which kept in-frame rearrangements only. Such tables lose some clones; where checked, under half of the loss comes from unresolved V genes, and the rest has no known cause. The V and J calls and clone size come from that table; D and trimming were worked out from the DNA. In all, the sample holds about 100,000 clones, and around four fifths of those were seen once. About 12% of the sample is held by the ten biggest clonotypes.

The collaborating institutions used their own protocols to collect whole blood in K2EDTA tubes. For TCRbeta analysis, collaborators shipped samples as frozen whole blood, isolated PBMCs, or DNA extracted from either of those sample types. Sequencing input: peripheral blood. The chain employs TRBV2 and TRBJ1-5; TRBD1 is a weak D gene call, 5 bases matching. The source is a woman in her 70s with acute or convalescent COVID-19. The DNA reads as follows: TGTGCCAGCAGTGTTTGGGGCAAAGATCAGCCCCAGCATTTT. It translates as CASSVWGKDQPQHF. When the CDR3 is completed using the reference TRBV2 and TRBJ1-5 genes on either side, the full variable domain is EPEVTQTPSHQVTQMGQEVILRCVPISNHLYFYWYRQILGQKVEFLVSFYNNEISEKSEIFDDQFSVERPDGSNFTLKIRSTKLEDSAMYFCASSVWGKDQPQHFGDGTRLSIL.